Included here is one T cell receptor (beta chain) sequence, with context. The data are from a study of control samples from healthy donors and cancer patients. In germline, CDR1 is LNHNV, CDR2 YYDKDF (reference sequence). The CDR3 consists of 12 residues. V dropped 0 bases and J dropped 13 bases, with 10 bases sitting between them. The repertoire was sequenced with immunoSEQ multiplex PCR; TCRdb's copy has only in-frame clones and lacks some. The sample carries some 79,000 clones, approximately 84% recorded once. The clonotype originates from a woman aged 45-65 years in good health. The rearrangement joins TRBV15 to TRBJ2-4, with D hard to call. The specimen sequenced was blood. The CDR3 loop reads CATSRDPVRQYF. The CDR3 DNA is TGTGCCACCAGCAGAGATCCAGTTAGACAGTACTTC. The whole variable domain, filled in from reference TRBV15 and TRBJ2-4, reads DAMVIQNPRYQVTQFGKPVTLSCSQTLNHNVMYWYQQKSSQAPKLLFHYYDKDFNNEADTPDNFQSRRPNTSFCFLDIRSPGLGDTAMYLCATSRDPVRQYFGAGTRLSVL.